One sample yielded the 29 T cell receptor beta chains listed below, sequenced in a study of cytomegalovirus exposure and HLA in healthy donors. The PCR used 60 Vbeta and 13 Jbeta primers. Some clones are missing from TCRdb's copy, which holds only in-frame ones; the method was immunoSEQ multiplex PCR. Seen here are more than 95,000 clones, 75% observed once, and the top ten hold around 1.7%. Sequenced input: PBMCs. Every receptor here comes from a woman between 18 and 29 years old in good health and CMV-seronegative.

The rearrangement joins TRBV18 to TRBJ1-1, with D unresolved. This CDR3 comprises 14 residues. CDR1 and CDR2 from the germline V gene are KGHSH and LQKENI. The V and J ends lost 2 bases and 0 bases respectively, with 7 bases between them. CDR3 residues: CASSPTRVNTEAFF. The CDR3 region has the DNA TGTGCCAGCTCACCAACTAGGGTGAACACTGAAGCTTTCTTT. The full variable domain, rest sourced from reference TRBV18 and TRBJ1-1, is NAGVMQNPRHLVRRRGQEARLRCSPMKGHSHVYWYRQLPEEGLKFMVYLQKENIIDESGMPKERFSAEFPKEGPSILRIQQVVRGDSAAYFCASSPTRVNTEAFFGQGTRLTVV.

This chain uses TRBV7-8 with TRBJ1-2, with 8 bases identical to TRBD1. This CDR3 has 14 amino acids. Germline V CDR1 and CDR2: SGHVS, FQNEAQ. V lost 1 base, J lost 6 bases, and 4 bases stayed unmatched. For the CDR3, the DNA is TGTGCCAGCAGCTTAGTCAGGGGGCAGGATGGCTACACCTTC. It codes for CASSLVRGQDGYTF.

The gene calls are TRBV19 and TRBJ1-5; perhaps TRBD1 as D (6 bases). CDR1 and CDR2 from the germline V gene are LNHDA and SQIVND (reference sequence). V gave up 4 bases and J gave up 5 bases, with 24 bases separating them. The CDR3 spans 18 residues. The CDR3 DNA follows: TGTGCCAGTAGTAAGGGGGGGCCGGGCCGTCGAATCCATCAGCCCCAGCATTTT. Amino acid sequence: CASSKGGPGRRIHQPQHF.

The chain employs TRBV11-2 and TRBJ2-5; unclear D gene. CDR1 is SGHAT, CDR2 FQNNGV, per germline. Trimming cost V 1 base and J 1 base, with 7 bases left between them. This CDR3 is built from 14 residues. CDR3 sequence: CASSLGTAQETQYF. The CDR3 DNA sequence: TGTGCCAGCAGCTTAGGAACAGCCCAAGAGACCCAGTACTTC.

In this sample, this clone turned up once. The chain uses TRBV2 and TRBJ1-3; 7 bases align to TRBD1. This CDR3 spans 16 amino acids. The germline V gene encodes CDR1 SNHLY and CDR2 FYNNEI. V was pared by 6 bases and J by 0 bases, with 8 bases of the junction left unmatched. CDR3 sequence (DNA): TGTGCCAGCAGCGCACAGGGGACGAACTCTGGAAACACCATATATTTT. It codes for CASSAQGTNSGNTIYF. The whole variable domain, remainder taken from reference TRBV2 and TRBJ1-3, is EPEVTQTPSHQVTQMGQEVILRCVPISNHLYFYWYRQILGQKVEFLVSFYNNEISEKSEIFDDQFSVERPDGSNFTLKIRSTKLEDSAMYFCASSAQGTNSGNTIYFGEGSWLTVV.

This chain uses TRBV6-1 with TRBJ1-1, with TRBD1 as a possible D gene (5 bases). CDR3 length: 14 amino acids. The V end lost 6 bases, the J end lost 0 bases, and 11 bases lay between the germline ends. Germline V gene data show CDR1 as MNHNS and CDR2 as SASEGT. CDR3 region: CASSNRKMNTEAFF. The DNA of the CDR3 is TGTGCCAGCAGCAACAGGAAAATGAACACTGAAGCTTTCTTT.

The V and J genes are TRBV2 and TRBJ2-6; D possibly corresponds to TRBD1 (6 bases). This CDR3 is 17 amino acids long. V was shortened by 3 bases and J by 4 bases, with 16 bases between the two germline ends. Per the germline V gene, CDR1 is SNHLY and CDR2 is FYNNEI. CDR3 DNA sequence: TGTGCCAGCAGTGAGTTAGGGCAGGGGCCGGGGGCCAACGTCCTGACTTTC. As protein: CASSELGQGPGANVLTF.

V gene TRBV19 combines with J gene TRBJ1-1; D unresolved. The CDR3 extends over 12 amino acids. The ends were cut back, 5 bases at V and 1 base at J, with 5 bases in the middle. The germline V gene encodes CDR1 LNHDA and CDR2 SQIVND (reference sequence). CDR3 residues: CASSLSNTEAFF. DNA for the CDR3: TGTGCCAGTAGTCTATCGAACACTGAAGCTTTCTTT.

The chain uses TRBV30 and TRBJ2-7; tentative D call: TRBD2 (6 bases). V lost 3 bases, J lost 3 bases, and 18 bases lay in between. The CDR3 consists of 15 residues. The V gene's germline CDR1 is GTSNPN and CDR2 SVGIG (reference sequence). This chain's CDR3 is CAWRIPDMGGYEQYF. The DNA for the CDR3 is TGTGCCTGGAGGATCCCGGACATGGGGGGCTACGAGCAGTACTTC.

The genes are TRBV7-2 and TRBJ2-7; D perhaps matches TRBD1 (7 bases). Germline CDR1 reads SGHTA; CDR2 reads FQGNSA. V lost 3 bases, J lost 3 bases, and 12 bases lay in between. The CDR3 totals 14 residues. For the CDR3, the DNA is TGTGCCAGCAGCTTCTCAGGGGGAGGCTACGAGCAGTACTTC. It translates to CASSFSGGGYEQYF.

The V gene is TRBV4-1, the J gene TRBJ2-1, with D perhaps matching TRBD1 (5 bases). Per germline, CDR1 MGHRA and CDR2 YSYEKL. The CDR3 runs to 13 residues. V gave up 3 bases and J gave up 9 bases, with 12 bases separating them. Here the CDR3 reads CASSQGREGEQFF. CDR3 bases: TGCGCCAGCAGCCAGGGCAGGGAAGGTGAGCAGTTCTTC.

This clone appeared a few times. The chain uses TRBV5-6 and TRBJ1-4, with 9 bases matching TRBD1. The CDR3 spans 18 residues. Germline V CDR1 and CDR2: SGHDT, YYEEEE. The V and J ends lost 2 bases and 0 bases, in that order; junction bases with no gene match: 8. The CDR3 protein is CASSFGGTGSATNEKLFF. CDR3 bases: TGTGCCAGCAGCTTTGGAGGGACAGGGTCCGCAACTAATGAAAAACTGTTTTTT.

A few counts support this clone. The genes are TRBV6-1 and TRBJ2-7, with D maybe TRBD1 (5 bases). The V end lost 3 bases, the J end lost 2 bases, and 14 bases lay between the germline ends. The germline gives CDR1 MNHNS, CDR2 SASEGT. The CDR3 is made up of 15 amino acids. The CDR3 coding sequence is TGTGCCAGCAGTGACCCTGGGGCAGTTACCTACGAGCAGTACTTC. It is translated as CASSDPGAVTYEQYF.

The chain has TRBV19 and TRBJ1-4, with 8 bases that match TRBD1. Looked up from germline, CDR1 is LNHDA and CDR2 is SQIVND (reference sequence). V lost 7 bases, J lost 8 bases, and 9 bases stayed unmatched. The CDR3 runs 14 residues. CDR3 in DNA: TGTGCCAGTATCCAGGGGGCACTCTCCGAAAAACTGTTTTTT. Residues: CASIQGALSEKLFF.

The chain is built from TRBV28 and TRBJ1-4; 9 nucleotides align to TRBD1. This CDR3 spans 17 amino acids. J gave up 7 bases and V 2 bases, and 11 bases lay outside the gene matches. The germline gives CDR1 MDHEN, CDR2 SYDVKM. CDR3 sequence: CASSLATGGGGSEKLFF. The DNA for the CDR3 is TGTGCCAGCAGTTTAGCGACAGGGGGAGGAGGAAGTGAAAAACTGTTTTTT.

As DNA, the CDR3 is TGTGCCAGCAGCTTAGGAGGCAGGGGCCCCTACGAGCAGTACTTC. It translates to CASSLGGRGPYEQYF. The chain joins TRBV7-8 to TRBJ2-7, with a possible D match to TRBD1 (6 bases). Germline lookup yields CDR1 SGHVS and CDR2 FQNEAQ. The CDR3 is made up of 15 amino acids. V was trimmed by 1 base and J by 2 bases, leaving 12 bases between them. Together with reference TRBV7-8 and TRBJ2-7, the CDR3 gives the full variable domain: GAGVSQSPRYKVAKRGQDVALRCDPISGHVSLFWYQQALGQGPEFLTYFQNEAQLDKSGLPSDRFFAERPEGSVSTLKIQRTQQEDSAVYLCASSLGGRGPYEQYFGPGTRLTVT.

The chain has TRBV5-1 and TRBJ2-7; tentatively, D is TRBD2 (5 bases). There are 15 residues in the CDR3. In germline, CDR1 is SGHRS, CDR2 YFSETQ. Trimming shortened V by 4 bases and J by 0 bases, and 14 bases separated the two germline ends. CDR3 DNA sequence: TGCGCCAGCAGCCTAGGACTGGTTAGCTCCTACGAGCAGTACTTC. Its translation: CASSLGLVSSYEQYF.

The chain combines TRBV2 with TRBJ1-2; perhaps TRBD1 as D (5 bases). This CDR3 contains 12 residues. Germline CDR1 reads SNHLY; CDR2 reads FYNNEI. V gave up 4 bases and J gave up 3 bases, with 6 bases separating them. The CDR3 protein is CASSGQHYGYTF. CDR3 DNA: TGTGCCAGCAGTGGACAGCACTATGGCTACACCTTC.

The rearrangement links TRBV28 to TRBJ2-7; D is undetermined. Trimming removed 8 bases from V and 2 bases from J, with 10 bases in between. The CDR3 loop spans 12 amino acids. Germline V gene data show CDR1 as MDHEN and CDR2 as SYDVKM. In DNA, the CDR3 is TGTGCCAGCCGTGGCACCCCCTACGAGCAGTACTTC. Its translation is CASRGTPYEQYF.

The chain joins TRBV10-3 to TRBJ2-3; 8 nucleotides match TRBD1. Germline V gene sequence: CDR1 ENHRY, CDR2 SYGVKD. J lost 5 bases, V lost 4 bases, and 8 bases had no gene match. This CDR3 contains 15 residues. Written as DNA, the CDR3 is TGTGCCATCAGTGGGTACGGACAGGGCTTAGATACGCAGTATTTT. It encodes CAISGYGQGLDTQYF.

V usage is TRBV7-9 and J usage is TRBJ1-1; the D is unclear. Looked up from germline, CDR1 is SEHNR and CDR2 is FQNEAQ (reference sequence). V lost 3 bases and J 6 bases, leaving 8 bases between the germline ends. The CDR3 consists of 12 residues. The CDR3 loop is CASSFRGAEAFF. CDR3 DNA sequence: TGTGCCAGCAGCTTTCGCGGGGCTGAAGCTTTCTTT.

A few counts support this clone. The chain couples TRBV5-1 to TRBJ2-6; D call uncertain. V lost 2 bases, J lost 0 bases, and 9 bases lay in between. The CDR3 has 16 residues. Germline V gene sequence: CDR1 SGHRS, CDR2 YFSETQ. The DNA of the CDR3 is TGCGCCAGCAGCTTAGGCGGCAACTCTGGGGCCAACGTCCTGACTTTC. Residues: CASSLGGNSGANVLTF.

The chain uses TRBV14 and TRBJ2-3, with D unclear. Germline V gene sequence: CDR1 SGHDN, CDR2 FVKESK. V lost 10 bases to trimming and J lost 2 bases, with 4 bases between them. CDR3 size: 10 residues. The CDR3 is CAIHTDTQYF. CDR3 in DNA: TGTGCCATCCACACAGATACGCAGTATTTT.

The sample holds a few counts of this clone. The rearrangement joins TRBV5-1 to TRBJ2-2, with TRBD1 matching 10 bases. The V gene's germline CDR1 is SGHRS and CDR2 YFSETQ. The CDR3 sequence is 16 residues long. V was pared by 3 bases and J by 4 bases, with 6 bases of the junction left unmatched. As DNA, the CDR3 is TGCGCCAGCAGCTATGGGACAGGGGTATTCACCGGGGAGCTGTTTTTT. Translation: CASSYGTGVFTGELFF.

This rearrangement joins TRBV27 to TRBJ2-3, with a tentative D call TRBD2 (5 bases). V dropped 6 bases and J dropped 0 bases, with 16 bases sitting between them. This CDR3 has 16 residues. Germline assignment: CDR1 MNHEY and CDR2 SMNVEV (reference sequence). Here the CDR3 reads CASSVRSGSSTDTQYF. CDR3 in DNA: TGTGCCAGCAGCGTGAGGAGCGGATCTAGCACAGATACGCAGTATTTT.

This clone was counted once. The CDR3 loop reads CASSLIGQGGETQYF. CDR3 nucleotides: TGTGCCAGCAGCCTAATCGGACAGGGGGGAGAGACCCAGTACTTC. This rearrangement joins TRBV7-8 to TRBJ2-5, with 10 bases identical to TRBD1. The ends lost 5 bases at V and 4 bases at J; junction bases unmatched: 7. Germline CDR1 SGHVS, CDR2 FQNEAQ. The CDR3 spans 15 residues. Filled out from reference TRBV7-8 and TRBJ2-5, the complete variable domain reads GAGVSQSPRYKVAKRGQDVALRCDPISGHVSLFWYQQALGQGPEFLTYFQNEAQLDKSGLPSDRFFAERPEGSVSTLKIQRTQQEDSAVYLCASSLIGQGGETQYFGPGTRLLVL.

The CDR3, as DNA: TGTGCCAGCAGTCTGACAGGGAGCAATCAGCCCCAGCATTTT. It yields the protein CASSLTGSNQPQHF. The chain couples TRBV28 to TRBJ1-5, with 7 nucleotides matching TRBD1. This CDR3 is 14 amino acids long. The V segment lost 5 bases and the J segment 1 base; nucleotides outside the gene matches: 2. Per germline, CDR1 MDHEN and CDR2 SYDVKM.

The chain links TRBV18 to TRBJ1-1; D uncertain. The CDR3 sequence is 14 residues long. The V end lost 4 bases, the J end lost 0 bases, and 9 bases lay between the germline ends. CDR1 is KGHSH and CDR2 is LQKENI in the germline V gene. DNA of the CDR3: TGTGCCAGCTCACTTCAGACTGTGAACACTGAAGCTTTCTTT. It is translated as CASSLQTVNTEAFF.

The V and J genes are TRBV28 and TRBJ1-2; D is uncertain. The V gene lost 7 bases and the J gene lost 6 bases, with 21 bases spanning the gap. Germline lookup yields CDR1 MDHEN and CDR2 SYDVKM. This CDR3 comprises 15 residues. CDR3 nucleotides: TGTGCCAGCACTCCCTTGGGTCCCTGGCGGAATGGCTACACCTTC. Amino acids: CASTPLGPWRNGYTF.